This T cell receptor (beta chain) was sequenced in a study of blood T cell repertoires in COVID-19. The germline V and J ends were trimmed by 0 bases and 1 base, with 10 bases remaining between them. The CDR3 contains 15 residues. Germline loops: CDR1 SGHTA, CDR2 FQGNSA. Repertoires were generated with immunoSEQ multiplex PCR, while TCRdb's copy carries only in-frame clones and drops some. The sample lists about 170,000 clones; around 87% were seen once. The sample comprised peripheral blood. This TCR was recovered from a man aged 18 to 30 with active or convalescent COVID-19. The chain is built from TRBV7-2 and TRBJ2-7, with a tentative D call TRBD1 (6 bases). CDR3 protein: CASSLAPDRSYEQYF. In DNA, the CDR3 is TGTGCCAGCAGCTTAGCTCCGGACAGATCCTACGAGCAGTACTTC.